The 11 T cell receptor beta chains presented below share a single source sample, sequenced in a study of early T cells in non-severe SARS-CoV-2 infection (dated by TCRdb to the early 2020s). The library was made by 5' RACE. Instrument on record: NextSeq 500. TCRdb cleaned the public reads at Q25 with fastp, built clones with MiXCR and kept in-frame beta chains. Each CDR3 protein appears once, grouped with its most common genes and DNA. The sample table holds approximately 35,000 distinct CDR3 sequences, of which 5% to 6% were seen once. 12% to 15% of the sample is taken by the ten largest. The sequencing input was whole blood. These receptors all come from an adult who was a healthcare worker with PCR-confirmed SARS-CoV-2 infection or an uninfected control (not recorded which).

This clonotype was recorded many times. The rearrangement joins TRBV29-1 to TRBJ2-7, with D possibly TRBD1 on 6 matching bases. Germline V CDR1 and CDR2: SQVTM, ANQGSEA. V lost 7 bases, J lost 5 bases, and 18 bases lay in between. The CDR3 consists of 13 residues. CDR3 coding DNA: TGCAGCGCGGAGCCTACAGGGAGCAACGAGCAGTACTTC. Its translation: CSAEPTGSNEQYF.

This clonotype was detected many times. CDR3 sequence: CASSYRTGVQETQYF. The DNA for the CDR3 is TGTGCCAGCAGCTATCGGACAGGGGTCCAAGAGACCCAGTACTTC. The chain carries TRBV11-2 and TRBJ2-5; TRBD1 matches at 9 bases. V lost 4 bases to trimming and J lost 1 base; unmatched junction nucleotides: 4. CDR3 length: 15 amino acids. The germline V gene encodes CDR1 SGHAT and CDR2 FQNNGV.

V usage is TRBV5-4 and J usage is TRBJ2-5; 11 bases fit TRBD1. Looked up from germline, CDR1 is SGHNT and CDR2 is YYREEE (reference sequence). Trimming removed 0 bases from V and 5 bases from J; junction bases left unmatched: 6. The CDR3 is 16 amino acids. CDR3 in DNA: TGTGCCAGCAGCTTGGGCGGACAGGGGGCAATTGAGACCCAGTACTTC. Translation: CASSLGGQGAIETQYF.

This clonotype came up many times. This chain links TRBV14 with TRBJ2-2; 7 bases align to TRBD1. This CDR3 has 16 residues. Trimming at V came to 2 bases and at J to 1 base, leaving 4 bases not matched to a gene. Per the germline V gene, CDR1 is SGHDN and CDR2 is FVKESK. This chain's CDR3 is CASSQSGTVNTGELFF. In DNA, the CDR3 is TGTGCCAGCAGCCAATCCGGGACAGTGAACACCGGGGAGCTGTTTTTT.

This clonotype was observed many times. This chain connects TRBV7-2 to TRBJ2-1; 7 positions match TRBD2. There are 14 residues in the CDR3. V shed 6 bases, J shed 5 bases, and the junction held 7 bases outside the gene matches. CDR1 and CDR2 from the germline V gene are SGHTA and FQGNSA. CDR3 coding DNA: TGTGCCAGCAGTCCCGGGCGGGGGAACAATGAGCAGTTCTTC. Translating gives CASSPGRGNNEQFF.

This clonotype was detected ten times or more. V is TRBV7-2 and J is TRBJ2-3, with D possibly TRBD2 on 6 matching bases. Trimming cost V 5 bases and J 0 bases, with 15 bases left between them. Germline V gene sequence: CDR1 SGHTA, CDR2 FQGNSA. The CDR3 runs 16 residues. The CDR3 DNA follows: TGTGCCAGCAGCGTATGGGCGGGGAGTAGCACAGATACGCAGTATTTT. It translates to CASSVWAGSSTDTQYF.

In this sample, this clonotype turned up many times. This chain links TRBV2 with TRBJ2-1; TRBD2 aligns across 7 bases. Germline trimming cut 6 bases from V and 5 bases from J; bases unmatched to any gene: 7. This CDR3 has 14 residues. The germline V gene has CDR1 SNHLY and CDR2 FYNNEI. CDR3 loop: CASRYGTNNNEQFF. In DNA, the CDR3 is TGTGCCAGCAGGTACGGGACTAACAACAATGAGCAGTTCTTC. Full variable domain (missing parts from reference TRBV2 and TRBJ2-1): EPEVTQTPSHQVTQMGQEVILRCVPISNHLYFYWYRQILGQKVEFLVSFYNNEISEKSEIFDDQFSVERPDGSNFTLKIRSTKLEDSAMYFCASRYGTNNNEQFFGPGTRLTVL.

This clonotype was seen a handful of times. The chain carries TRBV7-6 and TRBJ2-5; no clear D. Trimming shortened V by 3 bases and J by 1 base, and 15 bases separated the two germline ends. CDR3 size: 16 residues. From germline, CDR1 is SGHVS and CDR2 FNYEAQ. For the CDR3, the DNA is TGTGCCAGCAGCTTGGGCCTCGGACCAGGCCAAGAGACCCAGTACTTC. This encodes CASSLGLGPGQETQYF.

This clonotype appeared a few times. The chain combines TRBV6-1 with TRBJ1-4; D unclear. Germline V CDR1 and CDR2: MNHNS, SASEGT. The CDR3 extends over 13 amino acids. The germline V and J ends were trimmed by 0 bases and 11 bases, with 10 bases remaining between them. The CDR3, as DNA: TGTGCCAGCAGTGAAGCAACGGTCGGGAAACTGTTTTTT. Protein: CASSEATVGKLFF.

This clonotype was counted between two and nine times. The CDR3 DNA reads TGCGCCAGCAGCCAAGTTGGGGACGTCCTGGATGAGCAGTTCTTC. Translating gives CASSQVGDVLDEQFF. The chain has TRBV4-3 and TRBJ2-1, with D possibly called TRBD1 or TRBD2 (5 bases each). CDR1 is LGHNA and CDR2 is YSLEER in the germline V gene. V was trimmed by 1 base and J by 8 bases, leaving 15 bases between them. This CDR3 contains 15 residues.

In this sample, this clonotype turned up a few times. The CDR3 DNA is TGTGCCAGCAGTCCTTCAGGGGGATCACCCCTCCACTTT. It translates to CASSPSGGSPLHF. The V call is TRBV6-6, the J call TRBJ1-6; the match to TRBD1 covers 7 bases. CDR1 is MNHNY and CDR2 is SVGAGI in the germline V gene (reference sequence). V gave up 5 bases and J gave up 10 bases; unmatched junction bases: 5. The CDR3 covers 13 residues.